The 30 T cell receptor beta chains in this list originate from one sample, sequenced in a study of blood T cell repertoires in COVID-19. The assay was immunoSEQ multiplex PCR, and TCRdb's table has in-frame clones only and misses some. Of about 480,000 clones in the sample, roughly 90% were seen once. The sequenced sample was PBMCs or T cells enriched from blood (not recorded which). Receptor source: a middle-aged woman who had recovered from COVID-19.

The J gene is TRBJ2-5, the V gene TRBV13, with D possibly being TRBD1 (6 bases). V was cut by 2 bases and J by 7 bases, with 14 bases left in between. Germline CDR1 reads PRHDT; CDR2 reads FYEKMQ (reference sequence). CDR3 length: 14 amino acids. The CDR3: CASSLRQVGRTQYF. Here the CDR3 DNA reads TGTGCCAGCAGCTTAAGACAGGTCGGAAGGACCCAGTACTTC.

This chain uses TRBV3-1 (or the pseudogene TRBV3-2) with TRBJ2-3, with 8 positions matching TRBD2. The CDR3 loop spans 16 amino acids. The trim removed 2 bases at V and 2 bases at J, leaving 6 bases unmatched. Germline V CDR1 and CDR2: LGHDT, YNNKEL (reference sequence). CDR3 loop: CASSQKTSATTDTQYF. Here the CDR3 DNA reads TGTGCCAGCAGCCAAAAGACTAGCGCGACCACAGATACGCAGTATTTT.

The chain uses TRBV19 and TRBJ2-1; D is perhaps TRBD2 (6 bases). The length of the CDR3 is 14 residues. The V gene lost 7 bases and the J gene lost 12 bases, with 22 bases spanning the gap. Germline CDR1 LNHDA, CDR2 SQIVND (reference sequence). This CDR3 reads CASNPGWRDPVQFF. The CDR3 region has the DNA TGTGCCAGTAACCCCGGGTGGCGGGACCCGGTGCAGTTCTTC.

The CDR3 region is CASSPNRDTQYF. In DNA form, the CDR3 reads TGTGCCAGCAGCCCCAACCGGGATACGCAGTATTTT. The rearrangement uses TRBV7-8 and TRBJ2-3; D is uncertain. The CDR3 is made up of 12 amino acids. Germline lookup yields CDR1 SGHVS and CDR2 FQNEAQ. The V and J ends lost 5 bases and 6 bases respectively, with 9 bases between them.

Regarding this clone: Other DNA sequences within the sample encode an identical CDR3. This sequence joins TRBV27 and TRBJ2-7; 7 nucleotides agree with TRBD2. CDR1 MNHEY and CDR2 SMNVEV come from the germline V gene (reference sequence). The CDR3 totals 14 residues. V shed 4 bases and J 3 bases; nucleotides not matched to a gene: 6. CDR3 region: CASSWGGQGYEQYF. The CDR3 DNA is TGTGCCAGCAGTTGGGGAGGGCAGGGCTACGAGCAGTACTTC.

This clone was picked up a small number of times. Within the sample, other DNA sequences also encode this same CDR3. The V call is TRBV10-3, the J call TRBJ1-2, with D possibly TRBD1 on 5 matching bases. V lost 4 bases and J lost 6, with 9 bases in between. The germline gives CDR1 ENHRY, CDR2 SYGVKD. The CDR3 totals 12 residues. The CDR3: CAISAAGDGYTF. Written as DNA, the CDR3 is TGTGCCATCAGTGCGGCGGGGGATGGCTACACCTTC.

This clone was observed a few times. The gene calls are TRBV5-1 and TRBJ2-7; 9 bases match TRBD1. Germline V gives CDR1 SGHRS, CDR2 YFSETQ. The CDR3 consists of 16 residues. The junction had 11 bases not matched to a gene; V was cut back by 4 bases and J by 3 bases. The CDR3 nucleotides are TGCGCCAGCAGCGTACTACCGGGACAGGGTGACTACGAGCAGTACTTC. Its protein is CASSVLPGQGDYEQYF.

V is TRBV5-1 and J is TRBJ1-2, with 9 bases identical to TRBD1. This CDR3 has 15 amino acids. V shed 4 bases, J shed 6 bases, and the junction held 10 bases outside the gene matches. CDR1 SGHRS and CDR2 YFSETQ come from the germline V gene. The CDR3 DNA reads TGCGCCAGCAGCCGACCCGGGACAGGGCTGGATGGCTACACCTTC. Amino acids: CASSRPGTGLDGYTF.

The rearrangement links TRBV6-2 or TRBV6-3 to TRBJ1-1, with TRBD1 matching over 9 bases. CDR3 size: 15 residues. Germline CDR1 MNHEY, CDR2 SVGEGT. The J segment lost 5 bases and the V segment lost 5 bases, leaving 9 bases of the junction unmatched. The CDR3 sequence is CASSTTGGARTEAFF. Written as DNA, the CDR3 is TGTGCCAGCAGTACCACAGGGGGCGCGCGGACTGAAGCTTTCTTT.

The CDR3 nucleotides read TGTGCCAGTAGTATGGAGACAGGGAACTATGGCTACACCTTC. Translation: CASSMETGNYGYTF. J is TRBJ1-2 and V is TRBV19; 7 nucleotides line up with TRBD1. Germline loops: CDR1 LNHDA, CDR2 SQIVND (reference sequence). The CDR3 is 14 amino acids. The V segment lost 3 bases and the J segment 2 bases; nucleotides outside the gene matches: 3.

The V gene is TRBV28, the J gene TRBJ2-5; D is perhaps TRBD1 (6 bases). The CDR3 spans 13 residues. Germline V CDR1 and CDR2: MDHEN, SYDVKM. Trimming removed 4 bases from V and 4 bases from J, with 10 bases in between. CDR3 bases: TGTGCCAGCAGTTGGCAGGGGTCAGAGACCCAGTACTTC. Amino acid sequence: CASSWQGSETQYF.

The J gene is TRBJ1-2, the V gene TRBV7-2; D is ambiguous. CDR3 length: 13 amino acids. CDR1 is SGHTA, CDR2 FQGNSA, per germline. V shed 5 bases and J shed 8 bases, with 15 bases lying between them. DNA of the CDR3: TGTGCCAGCAGCAGGGAGCCTCGGCAAGGCTACACCTTC. This codes for CASSREPRQGYTF. The full variable domain, its missing parts supplied by reference TRBV7-2 and TRBJ1-2, is GAGVSQSPSNKVTEKGKDVELRCDPISGHTALYWYRQSLGQGLEFLIYFQGNSAPDKSGLPSDRFSAERTGGSVSTLTIQRTQQEDSAVYLCASSREPRQGYTFGSGTRLTVV.

The chain recombines TRBV28 with TRBJ1-2; 7 bases line up with TRBD1. The CDR3 runs to 14 residues. V lost 3 bases to trimming and J lost 4 bases; unmatched junction nucleotides: 5. The germline V gene encodes CDR1 MDHEN and CDR2 SYDVKM. Here the CDR3 reads CASSLGAGGYGYTF. The CDR3 DNA follows: TGTGCCAGCAGTTTGGGGGCAGGGGGCTATGGCTACACCTTC.

With respect to this clone: At the DNA level, this CDR3 is encoded by other sequences in the same sample as well. The V call is TRBV30, the J call TRBJ1-5; D gene ambiguous. CDR1 is GTSNPN and CDR2 is SVGIG in the germline V gene (reference sequence). This CDR3 is 15 amino acids long. The V end was cut by 1 base, the J end by 0 bases, with 10 bases between. CDR3 protein: CAWSEVGLSNQPQHF. DNA of the CDR3: TGTGCCTGGAGTGAGGTGGGCCTTAGCAATCAGCCCCAGCATTTT.

V gene TRBV12-3 or TRBV12-4 combines with J gene TRBJ2-1, with TRBD1 as a possible D gene (5 bases). The CDR3 has 13 residues. V was clipped by 4 bases and J by 4 bases, with 8 bases between them. CDR3 DNA: TGTGCCAGCAGTTACAAGGGGTACAATGAGCAGTTCTTC. This codes for CASSYKGYNEQFF.

The chain carries TRBV3-1 (or the pseudogene TRBV3-2) and TRBJ2-3; D perhaps matches TRBD2 (7 bases). The V end lost 4 bases, the J end lost 2 bases, and 16 bases lay between the germline ends. The CDR3 extends over 16 amino acids. Germline CDR1 reads LGHDT; CDR2 reads YNNKEL (reference sequence). The CDR3 spells CASSRHGGGYTDTQYF. In DNA, the CDR3 is TGTGCCAGCAGCCGTCATGGGGGGGGCTACACAGATACGCAGTATTTT.

V gene TRBV5-6 combines with J gene TRBJ2-1, with 10 bases lining up with TRBD2. The CDR3 consists of 19 residues. Per germline, CDR1 SGHDT and CDR2 YYEEEE. The J segment lost 0 bases and the V segment lost 1 base, leaving 10 bases of the junction unmatched. The CDR3 nucleotides read TGTGCCAGCAGCTTGCTATTAGCGGGAGGTCCAAGCTCCTACAATGAGCAGTTCTTC. Encoded protein: CASSLLLAGGPSSYNEQFF.

The chain carries TRBV2 and TRBJ1-5; D is possibly TRBD1 (6 bases). CDR3 length equals 13 residues. V was shortened by 7 bases and J by 7 bases, with 14 bases between the two germline ends. CDR1 is SNHLY and CDR2 is FYNNEI in the germline V gene. CDR3 amino acids: CASIVGAGQPQHF. DNA for the CDR3: TGTGCCAGCATCGTGGGGGCAGGGCAGCCCCAGCATTTT.

The chain combines TRBV18 with TRBJ1-1; D is uncertain. V lost 6 bases and J lost 5, with 13 bases in between. Germline V gives CDR1 KGHSH, CDR2 LQKENI. The CDR3 sequence is 13 residues long. The CDR3 coding sequence is TGTGCCAGCTCCTCCAGTTTGGAGACTGAAGCTTTCTTT. This sequence encodes CASSSSLETEAFF.

A note on this clone: An end of the junction differs from the germline gene, which may be a read error. The chain joins TRBV6-2 or TRBV6-3 to TRBJ2-7; maybe TRBD2 (7 bases). There are 12 residues in the CDR3. In germline, CDR1 is MNHEY, CDR2 SVGEGT. The CDR3 nucleotides are TGTGCCAGCAGTCACCGGGGGGCTGTCATGGACTTC. This codes for CASSHRGAVMDF.

The rearrangement links TRBV11-2 to TRBJ1-1; 8 bases line up with TRBD1. CDR1 and CDR2 (germline): SGHAT, FQNNGV. CDR3 length equals 13 residues. The V gene end was trimmed by 5 bases and the J gene end by 8 bases; junction bases not matched to a gene: 7. CDR3 region: CASSPGQGLEAFF. In DNA form, the CDR3 reads TGTGCCAGCAGCCCTGGACAGGGTTTGGAAGCTTTCTTT.

The chain uses TRBV4-3 and TRBJ2-5; 9 nucleotides line up with TRBD2. The CDR3 is 15 amino acids. V gave up 1 base and J gave up 5 bases; unmatched junction bases: 5. Germline CDR1 is LGHNA and CDR2 is YSLEER. The CDR3 reads CASSQGWTSAETQYF. DNA for the CDR3: TGCGCCAGCAGCCAAGGCTGGACTAGCGCCGAGACCCAGTACTTC.

This chain connects TRBV7-9 to TRBJ1-1; D gene uncertain. CDR3 size: 14 residues. Per the germline V gene, CDR1 is SEHNR and CDR2 is FQNEAQ (reference sequence). The ends were cut back, 2 bases at V and 1 base at J, with 8 bases in the middle. Here the CDR3 DNA reads TGTGCCAGCAGCTTATCTAGCCCGAACACTGAAGCTTTCTTT. Protein: CASSLSSPNTEAFF.

V gene TRBV7-9 combines with J gene TRBJ1-3, with 7 positions matching TRBD1. Per germline, CDR1 SEHNR and CDR2 FQNEAQ (reference sequence). Trimming took 4 bases from V and 9 from J; bases not matched to a gene: 9. The CDR3 runs to 14 residues. The CDR3: CASSYDRDLFTIYF. The CDR3 DNA follows: TGTGCCAGCAGCTACGACAGGGACCTGTTCACCATATATTTT.

The gene calls are TRBV12-3 or TRBV12-4 and TRBJ1-4; 9 bases are a match to TRBD1. The CDR3 spans 13 residues. With V trimmed by 10 bases and J by 7 bases, 7 bases remained unmatched. In nucleotides, the CDR3 is TGTGCCATCCAACAGGGGGCTCGTGAAAAACTGTTTTTT. This encodes CAIQQGAREKLFF.

A single count supports this clone. This chain connects TRBV24-1 to TRBJ2-1; the match to TRBD1 covers 12 bases. Germline V gene lookup returns CDR1 KGHDR and CDR2 SFDVKD. The CDR3 sequence is 20 residues long. After removal of 4 bases from V and 0 bases from J, the junction contained 12 bases not matched to a gene. CDR3 sequence (DNA): TGTGCCACCAGTGACACAAGGGGGACAGGGGGCGTTTCCTCCTACAATGAGCAGTTCTTC. Protein: CATSDTRGTGGVSSYNEQFF.

The chain employs TRBV5-5 and TRBJ2-7, with TRBD2 as a possible D gene (5 bases). This CDR3 has 15 amino acids. V dropped 0 bases and J dropped 2 bases, with 12 bases sitting between them. Germline CDR1 reads SGHKS; CDR2 reads YYEKEE (reference sequence). CDR3 nucleotide sequence: TGTGCCAGCAGCTTGGCGGGAAGCAAAACCTACGAGCAGTACTTC. It codes for CASSLAGSKTYEQYF.

This rearrangement joins TRBV5-1 to TRBJ2-7, with D perhaps matching TRBD2 (6 bases). V shed 3 bases and J shed 4 bases, with 26 bases lying between them. Germline V gene sequence: CDR1 SGHRS, CDR2 YFSETQ. The CDR3 consists of 18 residues. CDR3 amino acids: CASSSLRARLEGAYEQYF. DNA of the CDR3: TGCGCCAGCAGCTCTCTTAGGGCCCGACTAGAAGGGGCTTACGAGCAGTACTTC.

The V gene is TRBV5-1, the J gene TRBJ2-3; 9 bases map to TRBD2. Trimming cost V 0 bases and J 3 bases; bases outside gene matches: 5. The CDR3 extends over 16 amino acids. The germline V gene encodes CDR1 SGHRS and CDR2 YFSETQ. For the CDR3, the DNA is TGCGCCAGCAGCTTGGGACGCGGGAGGGCAACAGATACGCAGTATTTT. Translating it yields CASSLGRGRATDTQYF.

The rearrangement links TRBV11-1 to TRBJ2-3; 8 bases are a match to TRBD2. The ends lost 7 bases at V and 2 bases at J; junction bases unmatched: 8. The CDR3 is 15 residues long. Germline V gene data show CDR1 as SGHAT and CDR2 as FQDESV (reference sequence). The CDR3 DNA follows: TGTGCCAGCACCCGGGGGGGCGTCTCCACAGATACGCAGTATTTT. Amino acid sequence: CASTRGGVSTDTQYF.